This T cell receptor (beta chain) was retrieved from a study of early T cells in non-severe SARS-CoV-2 infection. This clonotype came up many times. The antigen is unknown. The CDR3 is 13 amino acids. From germline, CDR1 is ENHRY and CDR2 SYGVKD. The trim removed 6 bases at V and 3 bases at J, leaving 4 bases unmatched. Attached unique molecular identifiers marked individual cDNA molecules. TCRdb used MiXCR to reprocess the 5' RACE reads, holding one entry per CDR3 protein. The table records 25,000 to 35,000 distinct CDR3 sequences, less than 6% of them present only once. Study results and limitations: Sequences matched to VDJdb favored anti-spike CD8 responses, while private and CD4 specificities were missed.

The clonotype comes from an adult who was a healthcare worker with PCR-confirmed SARS-CoV-2 infection or an uninfected control (not recorded which). This chain joins TRBV10-3 and TRBJ1-2; 7 nucleotides align to TRBD1. The sequencing here drew on whole blood, taken at baseline. The CDR3 DNA follows: TGTGCCATCAGCCGACAGGGAGACTATGGCTACACCTTC. As protein: CAISRQGDYGYTF.